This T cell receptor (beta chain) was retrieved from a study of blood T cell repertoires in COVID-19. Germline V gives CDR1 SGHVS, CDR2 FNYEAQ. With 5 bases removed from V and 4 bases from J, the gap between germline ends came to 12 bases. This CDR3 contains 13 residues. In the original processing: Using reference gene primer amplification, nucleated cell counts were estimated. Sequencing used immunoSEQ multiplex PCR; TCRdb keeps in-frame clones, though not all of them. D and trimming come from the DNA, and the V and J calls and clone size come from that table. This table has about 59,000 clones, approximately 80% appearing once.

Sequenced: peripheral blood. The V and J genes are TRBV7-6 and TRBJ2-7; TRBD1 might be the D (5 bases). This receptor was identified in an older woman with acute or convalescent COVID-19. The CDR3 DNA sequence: TGTGCCAGCAGCAAAAGGGGTGGATACGAGCAGTACTTC. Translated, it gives CASSKRGGYEQYF.